The 19 T cell receptor beta chains listed next were all sequenced from one sample in a study of blood T cell repertoires in COVID-19 (dated by TCRdb to about 2020). Library preparation employed the immunoSEQ multiplex PCR assay. TCRdb took over this immuneACCESS table, retaining in-frame rearrangements with V and J assigned. Such tables are incomplete; in checked studies, under half of the missing clones stem from an unresolved V gene, and the remainder is unexplained. This sample has 160,000 or so clones in its table, and 70% to 90% of those were observed once. Around 5.4% of the sample is held by the ten biggest clonotypes. Specimen: peripheral blood. The receptors here all came from a woman in her fifties or sixties with COVID-19, enrolled during active disease.

The chain couples TRBV7-3 to TRBJ1-1; D is possibly TRBD1 (6 bases). CDR3 length equals 16 residues. The V and J ends lost 8 bases and 1 base respectively, with 20 bases between them. Germline CDR1 reads SGHTA; CDR2 reads FQGTGA. CDR3 region: CASGRGGGLANTEAFF. The CDR3 DNA is TGTGCCAGCGGCCGAGGGGGAGGGTTGGCGAACACTGAAGCTTTCTTT.

This clone was detected only a few times. This rearrangement joins TRBV5-1 to TRBJ2-5, with 8 nucleotides matching TRBD2. Germline-derived CDR1 and CDR2 are SGHRS and YFSETQ. This CDR3 region has 14 residues. With V trimmed by 7 bases and J by 3 bases, 8 bases remained unmatched. CDR3 DNA: TGCGCCAGCGGACGCGGGGGGACCGAAGAGACCCAGTACTTC. As protein: CASGRGGTEETQYF. Full variable domain (outside the CDR3, taken from reference TRBV5-1 and TRBJ2-5): KAGVTQTPRYLIKTRGQQVTLSCSPISGHRSVSWYQQTPGQGLQFLFEYFSETQRNKGNFPGRFSGRQFSNSRSEMNVSTLELGDSALYLCASGRGGTEETQYFGPGTRLLVL.

V is TRBV7-6 and J is TRBJ2-6, with D perhaps matching TRBD1 (5 bases). The CDR3 runs to 16 residues. V was cut by 0 bases and J by 2 bases, with 8 bases left in between. The germline CDR1 and CDR2 sequences are SGHVS and FNYEAQ. The CDR3 DNA reads TGTGCCAGCAGCTTAGCGTCAGGGCCTGGGGCCAACGTCCTGACTTTC. Amino acids: CASSLASGPGANVLTF.

The chain recombines TRBV24-1 with TRBJ2-7; D might be TRBD2 (5 bases). Deletions cut 4 bases from V and 2 bases from J, with 14 bases between. This CDR3 region has 15 residues. Looked up from germline, CDR1 is KGHDR and CDR2 is SFDVKD. The CDR3 protein is CATSDLKDGAYEQYF. DNA of the CDR3: TGTGCCACCAGTGACCTCAAGGACGGGGCCTACGAGCAGTACTTC.

The CDR3 coding sequence is TGTGCCATCATCCTTAGCGGGCAAAGCACAGATACGCAGTATTTT. This gives the protein CAIILSGQSTDTQYF. V is TRBV10-3 and J is TRBJ2-3, with 7 bases that match TRBD2. CDR3 length: 15 residues. Unmatched junction bases numbered 7, after V lost 7 bases and J lost 0 bases. From germline, CDR1 is ENHRY and CDR2 SYGVKD.

V is TRBV6-5 and J is TRBJ1-1; TRBD1 matches 8 bases. The CDR3 is 14 residues long. The V segment lost 8 bases and the J segment 3 bases; nucleotides outside the gene matches: 8. The germline V gene has CDR1 MNHEY and CDR2 SVGAGI. The CDR3: CASRQGAKDTEAFF. CDR3 DNA sequence: TGTGCCAGCCGGCAGGGGGCGAAAGACACTGAAGCTTTCTTT.

The V and J genes are TRBV3-1 (or the pseudogene TRBV3-2) and TRBJ1-6, with D possibly TRBD1 on 5 matching bases. V shed 8 bases and J shed 9 bases, with 14 bases lying between them. This CDR3 comprises 13 residues. Per germline, CDR1 LGHDT and CDR2 YNNKEL (reference sequence). The CDR3 DNA sequence: TGTGCCAGCGGCGGGGGATTTCTTTCACCCCTCCACTTT. This encodes CASGGGFLSPLHF.

The V call is TRBV28, the J call TRBJ2-3; 7 nucleotides line up with TRBD1. Per the germline V gene, CDR1 is MDHEN and CDR2 is SYDVKM. There are 14 residues in the CDR3. V lost 5 bases to trimming and J lost 6 bases; unmatched junction nucleotides: 8. The CDR3 DNA reads as TGTGCCAGCAGTCCCGGGACAGTCAGGGATACGCAGTATTTT. Protein: CASSPGTVRDTQYF.

The chain carries TRBV4-3 and TRBJ2-4; D is perhaps TRBD2 (6 bases). The CDR3 consists of 15 residues. V was shortened by 0 bases and J by 5 bases, with 11 bases between the two germline ends. Germline values: CDR1 LGHNA, CDR2 YSLEER. CDR3 in DNA: TGCGCCAGCAGCCAAGATCTCACGGGAGAAAACATTCAGTACTTC. It codes for CASSQDLTGENIQYF.

The rearrangement links TRBV5-6 to TRBJ1-2; no reliable D call. This CDR3 spans 15 amino acids. CDR1 SGHDT and CDR2 YYEEEE come from the germline V gene. Between the trimmed V and J ends, which lost 1 base and 7 bases, there was a span of 17 bases. The CDR3 loop is CASSLLVGEGSGYTF. CDR3 nucleotide sequence: TGTGCCAGCAGCTTGCTCGTCGGGGAAGGAAGTGGCTACACCTTC.

This rearrangement joins TRBV6-2 or TRBV6-3 to TRBJ2-7, with 9 bases identical to TRBD1. The length of the CDR3 is 15 residues. J gave up 0 bases and V 5 bases, and 5 bases lay outside the gene matches. Germline assignment: CDR1 MNHEY and CDR2 SVGEGT. The CDR3 spells CASSRGQGVSYEQYF. In nucleotides, the CDR3 is TGTGCCAGCAGTCGGGGACAGGGAGTCTCCTACGAGCAGTACTTC.

J is TRBJ2-5 and V is TRBV2; 9 nucleotides agree with TRBD2. Per germline, CDR1 SNHLY and CDR2 FYNNEI. The CDR3 length is 14 residues. The junction had 6 bases not matched to a gene; V was cut back by 1 base and J by 9 bases. CDR3 amino acids: CASSEGGGGVAQYF. Written as DNA, the CDR3 is TGTGCCAGCAGTGAAGGCGGGGGGGGAGTGGCCCAGTACTTC.

This clone was seen a single time. The chain employs TRBV5-1 and TRBJ1-6; 8 positions agree with TRBD1. V lost 0 bases to trimming and J lost 10 bases; unmatched junction nucleotides: 3. The CDR3 contains 14 residues. Germline V gene data show CDR1 as SGHRS and CDR2 as YFSETQ. The CDR3 DNA reads as TGCGCCAGCAGCTTGGGACAGGGGACATCACCCCTCCACTTT. Translated: CASSLGQGTSPLHF.

The V gene is TRBV21-1, the J gene TRBJ1-2; the table's D call TRBD1 went unverified against the DNA. TRBV21-1 is an annotated pseudogene. The CDR3 has 19 amino acids. CDR3 loop: CASSKCQGDIVTTNYGYTF. The CDR3 nucleotides read TGTGCCAGCAGCAAGTGTCAGGGGGATATCGTCACTACGAACTATGGCTACACCTTC.

This sequence joins TRBV6-1 and TRBJ1-1, with D hard to call. In germline, CDR1 is MNHNS, CDR2 SASEGT. Trimming cost V 2 bases and J 3 bases, with 7 bases left between them. This CDR3 region has 13 residues. CDR3 in DNA: TGTGCCAGCAGTGAAAACCCAGACACTGAAGCTTTCTTT. Protein: CASSENPDTEAFF.

This clone occurred a few times. V and J are TRBV5-1 and TRBJ2-6; no definite D call. The CDR3 contains 14 residues. Trimming cost V 3 bases and J 0 bases, with 4 bases left between them. The V gene's germline CDR1 is SGHRS and CDR2 YFSETQ. CDR3 sequence: CASSYSSGANVLTF. CDR3 DNA: TGCGCCAGCAGCTACAGCTCTGGGGCCAACGTCCTGACTTTC.

The chain joins TRBV30 to TRBJ2-1, with 11 nucleotides matching TRBD2. Germline values: CDR1 GTSNPN, CDR2 SVGIG (reference sequence). V lost 0 bases, J lost 2 bases, and 0 bases stayed unmatched. The CDR3 is made up of 15 amino acids. The CDR3, as DNA: TGTGCCTGGAGTGTACTAGCGGGGGCCTACAATGAGCAGTTCTTC. Translated: CAWSVLAGAYNEQFF. Variable domain in full (rest from reference TRBV30 and TRBJ2-1): SQTIHQWPATLVQPVGSPLSLECTVEGTSNPNLYWYRQAAGRGLQLLFYSVGIGQISSEVPQNLSASRPQDRQFILSSKKLLLSDSGFYLCAWSVLAGAYNEQFFGPGTRLTVL.

This clone has a single count. The chain combines TRBV5-1 with TRBJ1-2; a possible D gene is TRBD1 (6 bases). From germline, CDR1 is SGHRS and CDR2 YFSETQ. CDR3 length: 14 residues. Trimming removed 3 bases from V and 6 bases from J, with 15 bases in between. The CDR3 nucleotides are TGCGCCAGCAGCTCGGCAACAGGGCTCGATGGCTACACCTTC. Its protein product is CASSSATGLDGYTF.

The chain carries TRBV2 and TRBJ2-5; D is unresolved. Germline loops: CDR1 SNHLY, CDR2 FYNNEI. The CDR3 is 12 residues long. V lost 6 bases and J 4 bases, leaving 9 bases between the germline ends. This CDR3 reads CASRLEGETQYF. The CDR3 region has the DNA TGTGCCAGCAGGCTAGAAGGAGAGACCCAGTACTTC.